This passage covers 10 T cell receptor beta chains from one sample sequenced in a study of blood T cell repertoires in COVID-19. Profiled with immunoSEQ multiplex PCR; TCRdb holds only in-frame clones, not every one. This table holds about 110,000 clones, roughly 80% found once. Sequencing was carried out using peripheral blood. These receptors came from a woman in her fifties or sixties with acute or convalescent COVID-19.

The rearrangement links TRBV4-1 to TRBJ2-1, with D unclear. V lost 2 bases and J lost 7, with 12 bases in between. The CDR3 has 14 amino acids. Germline lookup yields CDR1 MGHRA and CDR2 YSYEKL. CDR3 loop: CASSQPMSTNEQFF. The CDR3 DNA follows: TGCGCCAGCAGCCAACCCATGTCTACGAATGAGCAGTTCTTC.

This chain joins TRBV19 and TRBJ2-3, with TRBD2 matching over 14 bases. V dropped 5 bases and J dropped 4; count of bases not matched to a gene: 5. The germline V gene encodes CDR1 LNHDA and CDR2 SQIVND (reference sequence). The CDR3 spans 16 residues. The CDR3 nucleotides read TGTGCCAGTAGTCCTCGGACTAGCGGGGGGCCAGATACGCAGTATTTT. This translates into CASSPRTSGGPDTQYF.

This rearrangement joins TRBV30 to TRBJ1-4; a weak D match, TRBD1 (6 bases). Per the germline V gene, CDR1 is GTSNPN and CDR2 is SVGIG (reference sequence). V was trimmed by 0 bases and J by 5 bases, leaving 7 bases between them. There are 13 residues in the CDR3. The CDR3 sequence is CAWSVQGNEKLFF. CDR3 sequence (DNA): TGTGCCTGGAGTGTTCAGGGGAATGAAAAACTGTTTTTT.

The chain employs TRBV10-3 and TRBJ1-2, with 7 positions matching TRBD1. In germline, CDR1 is ENHRY, CDR2 SYGVKD. The CDR3 contains 15 residues. J gave up 2 bases and V 2 bases, and 5 bases lay outside the gene matches. Here the CDR3 DNA reads TGTGCCATCAGTGAGCGAGGACAGGCCAACTATGGCTACACCTTC. It translates to CAISERGQANYGYTF.

This sequence joins TRBV28 and TRBJ2-2; D uncertain. The germline gives CDR1 MDHEN, CDR2 SYDVKM. V shed 3 bases and J shed 0 bases, with 11 bases lying between them. The CDR3 is 16 amino acids. The CDR3 sequence: CASSFHMLANTGELFF. The CDR3 DNA follows: TGTGCCAGCAGTTTTCACATGTTGGCGAACACCGGGGAGCTGTTTTTT. The full variable domain, its missing parts supplied by reference TRBV28 and TRBJ2-2, is DVKVTQSSRYLVKRTGEKVFLECVQDMDHENMFWYRQDPGLGLRLIYFSYDVKMKEKGDIPEGYSVSREKKERFSLILESASTNQTSMYLCASSFHMLANTGELFFGEGSRLTVL.

The J gene is TRBJ2-2, the V gene TRBV29-1; no clear D gene. The germline V gene encodes CDR1 SQVTM and CDR2 ANQGSEA. The CDR3 covers 14 residues. Trimming removed 2 bases at V and 6 bases at J, with 13 bases between. The CDR3 bases are TGCAGCGTTGAACCCGGCGGCGTCCCCGGGGAGCTGTTTTTT. Encoded protein: CSVEPGGVPGELFF.

The J gene is TRBJ1-2, the V gene TRBV5-5, with 10 nucleotides matching TRBD1. CDR1 and CDR2 from the germline V gene are SGHKS and YYEKEE (reference sequence). V gave up 0 bases and J gave up 8 bases; unmatched junction bases: 4. The CDR3 is 14 amino acids. CDR3 protein: CASSLADRGQGYTF. CDR3 in DNA: TGTGCCAGCAGCTTGGCAGACAGGGGGCAAGGCTACACCTTC.

The chain combines TRBV7-8 with TRBJ1-3, with D possibly matching TRBD1 (6 bases). Looked up from germline, CDR1 is SGHVS and CDR2 is FQNEAQ. Trimming removed 0 bases from V and 0 bases from J, with 12 bases in between. CDR3 length equals 17 residues. In nucleotides, the CDR3 is TGTGCCAGCAGCTTAGCGGCCAGGACAGTCTCTGGAAACACCATATATTTT. Protein sequence: CASSLAARTVSGNTIYF.

This clone was observed a few times. The chain is built from TRBV28 and TRBJ1-5, with 8 positions matching TRBD1. Germline V gene data show CDR1 as MDHEN and CDR2 as SYDVKM. The CDR3 consists of 16 residues. The V segment lost 6 bases and the J segment 2 bases; nucleotides outside the gene matches: 9. The CDR3 loop reads CASRRETGERNQPQHF. In DNA form, the CDR3 reads TGTGCCAGCAGGCGGGAGACAGGGGAGCGCAATCAGCCCCAGCATTTT.

This sequence joins TRBV29-1 and TRBJ2-3, with TRBD2 matching 9 bases. V trimming: 0 bases; J trimming: 5 bases; junction bases outside the gene matches: 3. The CDR3 length is 14 residues. Germline CDR1 is SQVTM and CDR2 is ANQGSEA. The CDR3 spells CSVEDATSGDTQYF. The CDR3 DNA reads TGCAGCGTTGAAGATGCGACTAGCGGAGATACGCAGTATTTT.